Presented here are 7 T cell receptor beta chains from one specimen sequenced in a study of Graves' ophthalmopathy and Graves' hyperthyroidism. RNA transcripts were the template, and TCR beta CDR3 regions were amplified from them. Amplification began with first-round RT-PCR using HTBI primers, then second-round multiplex PCR was performed. TCRdb redid the calling of the multiplex PCR reads with MiXCR, one entry per CDR3 protein. The sample lists about 740,000 distinct CDR3 sequences, approximately 40% seen once, with approximately 43% in the top ten. Material for sequencing was peripheral blood. These TCRs come from an adult man with Graves' ophthalmopathy.

At least ten counts were recorded for this clonotype. The CDR3 region is CATSSRVDTGELFF. The CDR3 DNA is TGTGCCACCTCGAGCCGAGTCGACACCGGGGAGCTGTTTTTT. The V call is TRBV24-1, the J call TRBJ2-2, with unresolved D. The V end was cut by 9 bases, the J end by 3 bases, with 13 bases between. Germline-derived CDR1 and CDR2 are KGHDR and SFDVKD. The CDR3 contains 14 residues.

J is TRBJ1-2 and V is TRBV20-1; 7 bases match TRBD1. The J segment lost 3 bases and the V segment lost 4 bases, leaving 8 bases of the junction unmatched. This CDR3 is 14 amino acids long. Per germline, CDR1 DFQATT and CDR2 SNEGSKA (reference sequence). The CDR3 loop is CSATLRDSYYGYTF. In DNA, the CDR3 is TGCAGTGCTACCCTAAGGGACAGTTACTATGGCTACACCTTC.

This rearrangement joins TRBV11-2 to TRBJ1-2; TRBD1 is a possible D gene (5 bases). CDR3 length equals 14 residues. V lost 3 bases, J lost 8 bases, and 16 bases lay in between. Germline lookup yields CDR1 SGHAT and CDR2 FQNNGV. The CDR3 region is CASSFYLRGEGYTF. CDR3 nucleotides: TGTGCCAGCAGCTTTTATCTTAGGGGTGAGGGCTACACCTTC.

This clonotype was counted ten times or more. The rearrangement uses TRBV29-1 and TRBJ2-7, with TRBD2 matching 8 bases. The trim removed 2 bases at V and 5 bases at J, leaving 5 bases unmatched. The CDR3 is 13 amino acids. In germline, CDR1 is SQVTM, CDR2 ANQGSEA. Written as DNA, the CDR3 is TGCAGCGTTGAATATGGGACTAGAAACGAGCAGTACTTC. Its translation: CSVEYGTRNEQYF.

This clonotype was observed at least ten times. This chain connects TRBV7-9 to TRBJ2-5, with a possible D match to TRBD2 (7 bases). Germline V gene data show CDR1 as SEHNR and CDR2 as FQNEAQ (reference sequence). V was shortened by 4 bases and J by 5 bases, with 11 bases between the two germline ends. The CDR3 covers 13 residues. The CDR3 region is CASSSRGGETQYF. The CDR3 region has the DNA TGTGCCAGCAGCTCTAGGGGGGGCGAGACCCAGTACTTC.

CDR3: CSAETGLTGASEQYF. CDR3 DNA sequence: TGCAGCGCGGAGACAGGCCTTACGGGGGCGAGTGAGCAGTACTTC. The V and J genes are TRBV29-1 and TRBJ2-7; D is perhaps TRBD1 or TRBD2 (6 bases each). The CDR3 contains 15 residues. Trimming cost V 7 bases and J 7 bases, with 26 bases left between them. CDR1 SQVTM and CDR2 ANQGSEA come from the germline V gene.

The genes are TRBV25-1 and TRBJ1-6; D unresolved. Germline CDR1 is MGHDK and CDR2 is SYGVNS. This CDR3 has 16 residues. Trimming left V 3 bases short and J 10 bases short, with 19 bases between. The CDR3 spells CASSDLTSPDGSPLHF. CDR3 nucleotide sequence: TGTGCCAGCAGTGACCTAACGAGCCCGGATGGGTCACCCCTCCACTTT.